Below, one T cell receptor (beta chain) is given with its context. As yet, its antigen is unknown. Next came a second PCR, run for about 7 to 12 cycles, which used a sample-barcoded 5' primer along with a J-beta primer mix. A single record per CDR3 protein comes from TCRdb applying MiXCR to the 5' RACE reads. The sample gives about 810,000 distinct CDR3 sequences, roughly 35% of which show up once; under 15% is in the top ten. Germline-derived CDR1 and CDR2 are LNHDA and SQIVND (reference sequence). Trimming cost V 7 bases and J 1 base, with 14 bases left between them. CDR3 length equals 15 residues. The entry originates in a study of blood T cells in healthy people across ages. Study in general: In model experiments, template switching was able to capture about one barcoded beta molecule for every two T cells that were present. Study results and limitations: Changes seen in expanded clonotypes were possibly confounded by donor CMV status left unknown.

This sequence was found in a man between 18 and 35 years old in good health. This chain uses TRBV19 with TRBJ1-5, with D possibly TRBD1 on 5 matching bases. Specimen: blood. Here the CDR3 reads CASTLGLGSNQPQHF. The CDR3 DNA follows: TGTGCCAGTACCCTGGGACTGGGAAGCAATCAGCCCCAGCATTTT.